This T cell receptor (beta chain) is drawn from a study of T-cell memory formation after mild COVID-19 (dated by TCRdb to the early 2020s). In terms of the full investigation: Most TCR sequence clusters were specific to one of the two donors. Longitudinal TCRalpha and TCRbeta repertoire sequencing tracked T-cell clones expanding and contracting after mild COVID-19 in a couple of donors. The cohort comprised two young, previously healthy adult volunteers, one female and one male.

Spanning cysteine to phenylalanine, the CDR3 consists of 13 amino acids. Only the CDR3 region is kept as DNA, spanning 39 bases read in frame from base 1. CDR1 is given as DFQATT and CDR2 as SNEGSKA, both from the germline V gene (reference sequence). Trimming at the junction amounts to 6 bases on V and 4 bases on J, and the germline ends lie 15 bases apart. The instrument given in TCRdb is Illumina NovaSeq 6000. Using 5'RACE with constant-segment primers, TCRalpha and TCRbeta cDNA libraries were constructed, with sample barcodes and unique molecular identifiers added in the process. RNA was extracted from every sample with Trizol reagent. The libraries were amplified in two PCR steps, and the second step added a second sample barcode and Illumina TruSeq adapters. Sequencing of libraries was performed on an Illumina NovaSeq with 2 x 150 bp paired-end reads. Per the authors' processing: Demultiplexing of reads and collapsing into UMI-guided consensus sequences were performed with migec v1.2.7. Using mixcr v2.1.11, UMI consensuses were aligned to TRA and TRB V and J templates and then assembled into clonotypes. A clonotype was counted as expanded or contracted only if both edgeR and NoisET called the change significant, with noise models trained on biological replicates. For edgeR calls, a false discovery rate-adjusted p below 0.01 and a log2 fold-change threshold of 1 were applied. As an exploratory analysis of dynamics, PCA with hierarchical clustering was applied to max-normalized trajectories of the 1000 most abundant clonotypes. Separately sequenced CD4+ and CD8+ repertoires were used to assign the CD4 or CD8 phenotype of responding clones. The public reads were reanalyzed by TCRdb: fastp trimming at Q25, MiXCR alignment, in-frame beta chains only. Rows are unified per CDR3 protein, each entry keeping the most common DNA and genes. These V and J calls originate from TCRdb's pipeline instead of the authors' own analysis. The sample yields around 340,000 distinct CDR3 sequences; approximately 13% were counted once. The biggest ten clones account for 20% to 25% of the sample.

PBMCs were isolated by Ficoll-Paque density gradient centrifugation. This clonotype turned up a few times. Its antigen has not been determined. There are no base qualities to consult, and no much larger clone falls within one base. Overall results and qualifications from the work: Contracting CD4+ clones appeared mostly in the CM and EM memory subsets, whereas CD8+ clones were enriched in EMRA. The study covered only a couple of mild cases, and larger cohorts including severe cases with pre-infection samples were considered necessary. SARS-CoV-2 specificity of the second-wave clones peaking on day 37 was not confirmed. Clones contracting from day 15 to 85 had balanced CD4/CD8 phenotypes, while a second wave expanding from day 15 to 37 was biased towards CD4+. Some responding clones were found in pre-infection memory, which suggests that pre-existing cross-reactive memory T cells took part in the SARS-CoV-2 response.

The sequenced material came from PBMCs or a T cell subset sorted from them (not recorded which). This receptor was obtained from a young man who had mild COVID-19 (a few samples of this study predate the infection). The sample titles of this study are shuffled in the database, so cell type and time point are left out; the donor was told from shared clones. The chain is encoded by TRBV20-1 joined to TRBJ1-2; TRBD1 is perhaps the D gene, given 5 matching bases. The CDR3 corresponds to CSAQRDSPYGYTF. The nucleotide sequence is given as TGCAGTGCCCAGCGAGACAGTCCCTATGGCTACACCTTC.